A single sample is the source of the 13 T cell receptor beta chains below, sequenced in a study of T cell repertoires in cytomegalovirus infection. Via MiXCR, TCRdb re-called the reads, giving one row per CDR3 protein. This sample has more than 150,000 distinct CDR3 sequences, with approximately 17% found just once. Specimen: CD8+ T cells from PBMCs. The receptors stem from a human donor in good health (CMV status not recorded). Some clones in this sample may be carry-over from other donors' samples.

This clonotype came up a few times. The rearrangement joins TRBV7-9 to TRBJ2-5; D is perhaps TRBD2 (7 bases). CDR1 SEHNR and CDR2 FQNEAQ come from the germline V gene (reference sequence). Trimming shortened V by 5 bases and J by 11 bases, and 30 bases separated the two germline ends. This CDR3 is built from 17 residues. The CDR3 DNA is TGTGCCAGCAGCGAAGGGGGGGCGCAAGCAGGCAAGAGGCTACAGTACTTC. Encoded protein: CASSEGGAQAGKRLQYF.

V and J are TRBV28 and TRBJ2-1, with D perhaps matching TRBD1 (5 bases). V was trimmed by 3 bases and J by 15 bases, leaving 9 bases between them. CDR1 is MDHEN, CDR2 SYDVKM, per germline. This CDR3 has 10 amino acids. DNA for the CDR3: TGTGCCAGCAGTTTCGGCCAGGGGTTCTTC. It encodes CASSFGQGFF.

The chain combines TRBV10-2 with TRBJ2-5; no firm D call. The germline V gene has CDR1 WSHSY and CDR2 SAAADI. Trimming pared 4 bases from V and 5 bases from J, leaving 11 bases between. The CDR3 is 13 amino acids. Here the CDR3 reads CASSARWIETQYF. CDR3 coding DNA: TGCGCCAGCAGTGCGCGGTGGATCGAGACCCAGTACTTC.

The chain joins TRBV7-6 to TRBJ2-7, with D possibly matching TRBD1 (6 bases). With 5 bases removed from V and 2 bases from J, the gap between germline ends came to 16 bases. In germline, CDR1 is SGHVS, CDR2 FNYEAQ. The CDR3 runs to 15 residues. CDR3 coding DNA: TGTGCCAGCAGCCTCTACAGGGAAAGGGCCTACGAGCAGTACTTC. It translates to CASSLYRERAYEQYF.

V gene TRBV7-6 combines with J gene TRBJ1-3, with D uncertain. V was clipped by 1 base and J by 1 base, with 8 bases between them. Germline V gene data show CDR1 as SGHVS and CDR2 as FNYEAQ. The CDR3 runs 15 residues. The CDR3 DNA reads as TGTGCCAGCAGCTTAGGGGCCGGGTCTGGAAACACCATATATTTT. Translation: CASSLGAGSGNTIYF.

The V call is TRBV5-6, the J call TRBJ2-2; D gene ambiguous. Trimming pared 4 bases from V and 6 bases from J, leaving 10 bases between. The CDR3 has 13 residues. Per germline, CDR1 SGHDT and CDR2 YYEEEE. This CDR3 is CASSGVISGELFF. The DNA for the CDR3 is TGTGCCAGCAGCGGGGTCATCTCCGGGGAGCTGTTTTTT.

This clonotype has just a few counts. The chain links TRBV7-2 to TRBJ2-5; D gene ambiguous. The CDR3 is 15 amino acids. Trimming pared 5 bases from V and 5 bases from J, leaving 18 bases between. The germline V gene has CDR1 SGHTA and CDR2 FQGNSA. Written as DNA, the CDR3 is TGTGCCAGCAGCACTGTGGTGGCGCCTCGGGAGACCCAGTACTTC. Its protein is CASSTVVAPRETQYF.

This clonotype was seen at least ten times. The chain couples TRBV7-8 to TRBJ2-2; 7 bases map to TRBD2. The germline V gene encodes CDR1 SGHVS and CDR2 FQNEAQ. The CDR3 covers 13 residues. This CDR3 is CTWGGEGTGELFF. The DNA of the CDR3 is TGTACCTGGGGGGGAGAAGGTACCGGGGAGCTGTTTTTT.

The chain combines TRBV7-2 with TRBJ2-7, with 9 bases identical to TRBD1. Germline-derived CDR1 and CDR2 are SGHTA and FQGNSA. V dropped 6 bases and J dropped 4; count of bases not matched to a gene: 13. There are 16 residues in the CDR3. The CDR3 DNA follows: TGTGCCAGCAGTTCAGGACCGGGACAGGGAGAATACGAGCAGTACTTC. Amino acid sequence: CASSSGPGQGEYEQYF. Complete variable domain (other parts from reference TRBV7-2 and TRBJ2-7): GAGVSQSPSNKVTEKGKDVELRCDPISGHTALYWYRQSLGQGLEFLIYFQGNSAPDKSGLPSDRFSAERTGGSVSTLTIQRTQQEDSAVYLCASSSGPGQGEYEQYFGPGTRLTVT.

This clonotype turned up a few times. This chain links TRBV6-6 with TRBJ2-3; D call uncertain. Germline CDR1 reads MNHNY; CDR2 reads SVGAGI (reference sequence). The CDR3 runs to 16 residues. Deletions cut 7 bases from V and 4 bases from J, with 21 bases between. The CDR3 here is CASTYTRLPIPDTQYF. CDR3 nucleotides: TGTGCCAGCACCTATACTCGTCTTCCCATCCCAGATACGCAGTATTTT.

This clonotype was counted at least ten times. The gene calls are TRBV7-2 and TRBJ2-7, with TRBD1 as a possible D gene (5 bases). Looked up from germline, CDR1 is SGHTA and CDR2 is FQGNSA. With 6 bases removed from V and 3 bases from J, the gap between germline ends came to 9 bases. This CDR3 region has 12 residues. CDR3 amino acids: CASSDDSYEQYF. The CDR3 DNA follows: TGTGCCAGCAGTGACGACAGCTACGAGCAGTACTTC.

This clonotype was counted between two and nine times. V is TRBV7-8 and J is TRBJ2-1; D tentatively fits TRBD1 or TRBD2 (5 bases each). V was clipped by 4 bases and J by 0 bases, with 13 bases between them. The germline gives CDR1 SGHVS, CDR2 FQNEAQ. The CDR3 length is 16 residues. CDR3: CASSSRDGSSYNEQFF. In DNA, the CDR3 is TGTGCCAGCAGCTCCCGGGACGGTAGCTCCTACAATGAGCAGTTCTTC. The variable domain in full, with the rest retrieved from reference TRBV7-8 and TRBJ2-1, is GAGVSQSPRYKVAKRGQDVALRCDPISGHVSLFWYQQALGQGPEFLTYFQNEAQLDKSGLPSDRFFAERPEGSVSTLKIQRTQQEDSAVYLCASSSRDGSSYNEQFFGPGTRLTVL.

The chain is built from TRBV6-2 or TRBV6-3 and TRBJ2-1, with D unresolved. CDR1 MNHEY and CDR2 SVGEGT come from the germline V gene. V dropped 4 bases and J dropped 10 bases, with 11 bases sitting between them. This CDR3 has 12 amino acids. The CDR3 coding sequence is TGTGCCAGCAGTTTACAATATAAAGAGCAGTTCTTC. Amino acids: CASSLQYKEQFF.